A single sample gave rise to the 2 T cell receptor beta chains below, sequenced in a study of T cell repertoires in cytomegalovirus infection. These receptors have no identified antigens. Each CDR3 protein gets one entry after TCRdb re-called the reads with MiXCR. The data show around 710,000 distinct CDR3 sequences, just under 30% seen once. The sequencing used cultured CD8+ T cells from PBMCs, collected from culture after CMV antigen stimulation. Receptors originate from a human donor in good health (CMV status not recorded). Some clones in this sample may be carry-over from other donors' samples.

As regards this clonotype: A much bigger clone sits one base away, suggesting this may be a read error. This chain connects TRBV7-2 to TRBJ2-1, with D unresolved. V lost 3 bases, J lost 12 bases, and 24 bases lay in between. This CDR3 is built from 16 residues. The germline CDR1 and CDR2 sequences are SGHTA and FQGNSA. CDR3 in amino acids: CASSLAHPTPYSWQFF. DNA of the CDR3: TGTGCCAGCAGCTTGGCCCACCCAACCCCCTATTCTTGGCAGTTCTTC.

The chain uses TRBV20-1 and TRBJ2-7; possible D gene TRBD1, 7 bases. Germline V gene lookup returns CDR1 DFQATT and CDR2 SNEGSKA (reference sequence). The V and J ends lost 6 bases and 4 bases respectively, with 22 bases between them. The CDR3 consists of 15 residues. The CDR3: CSAPVEGATTYEQYF. CDR3 DNA sequence: TGCAGTGCCCCAGTGGAGGGGGCGACAACATACGAGCAGTACTTC.